This paragraph covers one TCR beta chain sequence. Individually, cDNA molecules had unique molecular identifiers attached to them. MiXCR, applied by TCRdb to the 5' RACE reads, yields one record per CDR3 protein. The sample has some 31,000 distinct CDR3 sequences, 4.5% to 6% seen once. Germline CDR1 and CDR2: LGHDT and YNNKEL (reference sequence). The CDR3 is made up of 16 amino acids. After removal of 4 bases from V and 9 bases from J, the junction contained 10 bases not matched to a gene. This sample was taken from a study of early T cells in non-severe SARS-CoV-2 infection. Overall study context: Bulk RNA from unsorted whole blood was sequenced; chains were unpaired.

Sequencing was carried out using whole blood. The V gene is TRBV3-1, the J gene TRBJ2-1; TRBD2 aligns across 12 bases. This receptor was obtained from an adult who was a healthcare worker with PCR-confirmed SARS-CoV-2 infection or an uninfected control (not recorded which). The DNA for the CDR3 is TGTGCCAGCAGCCTACACCAGACTAGCGGGAGATCTGAGCAGTTCTTC. Protein product: CASSLHQTSGRSEQFF.